The entry below describes one T cell receptor (beta chain). This sample includes further DNA sequences coding for the same CDR3. The CDR3 spans 13 residues. The V gene's germline CDR1 is SGHTA and CDR2 FQGNSA. Trimming pared 1 base from V and 6 bases from J, leaving 9 bases between. The source of the sample is a study of blood T cell repertoires in COVID-19. Study background: T cells, B-cell-depleted T cells, or PBMCs provided the cDNA or gDNA that served as material.

Clones were read by immunoSEQ multiplex PCR, and TCRdb kept only the in-frame ones, dropping some. The sample contains more than 250,000 clones, more than 85% of which appear only once. Participant reports of clinical history set cohort assignment. Sequenced material: PBMCs or T cells enriched from blood (not recorded which). The chain joins TRBV7-2 to TRBJ1-2; a weak D match, TRBD1 (5 bases). The sequence came from a young woman who had recovered from COVID-19. The DNA for the CDR3 is TGTGCCAGCAGCTTAGGGCAGGGCGATGGCTACACCTTC. Translated, it gives CASSLGQGDGYTF.